Below, 18 T cell receptor beta chains from the same sample are listed, as sequenced in a study of response to subunit inactivated influenza vaccine. TCRdb re-derived calls from the RT-PCR reads in MiXCR, one entry per CDR3 protein. The sample lists approximately 230,000 distinct CDR3 sequences, less than 15% occurring once. This material consisted of non-naive T cells sorted from PBMCs, taken about 14 days before vaccination. These receptors all stem from a man aged 50 or older who received an inactivated influenza vaccine.

This clonotype appeared a few times. The J gene is TRBJ2-5, the V gene TRBV6-1, with TRBD2 as a possible D gene (5 bases). Trimming shortened V by 6 bases and J by 3 bases, and 11 bases separated the two germline ends. Per germline, CDR1 MNHNS and CDR2 SASEGT. The CDR3 consists of 13 residues. CDR3 in amino acids: CASSLTSEETQYF. The CDR3 coding sequence is TGTGCCAGCAGCCTAACTAGTGAAGAGACCCAGTACTTC.

This clonotype was counted at least ten times. The rearrangement uses TRBV5-1 and TRBJ2-7; TRBD1 aligns across 7 bases. The CDR3 totals 15 residues. Trimming cost V 4 bases and J 2 bases; bases outside gene matches: 9. Germline CDR1 and CDR2: SGHRS and YFSETQ. The CDR3 DNA sequence: TGCGCCAGCAGCCCCTGGGACAGTAAACCCTACGAGCAGTACTTC. It is translated as CASSPWDSKPYEQYF.

This chain's CDR3 is CASSLVLGTGNTDTQYF. The DNA for the CDR3 is TGTGCCAGCAGCTTAGTTCTTGGGACAGGGAACACAGATACGCAGTATTTT. V gene TRBV7-6 combines with J gene TRBJ2-3; 9 nucleotides line up with TRBD1. The J segment lost 2 bases and the V segment lost 1 base, leaving 7 bases of the junction unmatched. Germline assignment: CDR1 SGHVS and CDR2 FNYEAQ. CDR3 length: 17 residues. Using reference TRBV7-6 and TRBJ2-3 for the parts outside the CDR3, the full variable domain is GAGVSQSPRYKVTKRGQDVALRCDPISGHVSLYWYRQALGQGPEFLTYFNYEAQQDKSGLPNDRFSAERPEGSISTLTIQRTEQRDSAMYRCASSLVLGTGNTDTQYFGPGTRLTVL.

This clonotype was recorded many times. The genes are TRBV6-2 or TRBV6-3 and TRBJ2-2; 7 positions agree with TRBD2. Germline V gives CDR1 MNHEY, CDR2 SVGEGT. The CDR3 sequence is 18 residues long. With V trimmed by 2 bases and J by 4 bases, 13 bases remained unmatched. The chain's CDR3 is CASSYDLGLAEFTGELFF. The CDR3 region has the DNA TGTGCCAGCAGTTACGACCTGGGCCTAGCGGAGTTCACCGGGGAGCTGTTTTTT.

This clonotype has ten or more counts. The V and J genes are TRBV10-3 and TRBJ2-1; 12 positions match TRBD2. Germline CDR1 is ENHRY and CDR2 is SYGVKD. This CDR3 has 13 amino acids. Germline trimming cut 11 bases from V and 8 bases from J; bases unmatched to any gene: 7. Here the CDR3 reads CAASGRAGYEQFF. The CDR3 DNA is TGTGCCGCTAGCGGGAGGGCCGGGTATGAGCAGTTCTTC.

The sample holds a few counts of this clonotype. This chain joins TRBV5-1 and TRBJ2-2; no reliable D call. This CDR3 has 13 amino acids. V was trimmed by 0 bases and J by 4 bases, leaving 4 bases between them. Germline V gene data show CDR1 as SGHRS and CDR2 as YFSETQ. CDR3 sequence (DNA): TGCGCCAGCAGCTTGGTTCCCACCGGGGAGCTGTTTTTT. Translation gives CASSLVPTGELFF.

The chain combines TRBV10-2 with TRBJ2-2; D possibly corresponds to TRBD1 (5 bases). The CDR3 covers 13 residues. Looked up from germline, CDR1 is WSHSY and CDR2 is SAAADI. V was clipped by 5 bases and J by 5 bases, with 9 bases between them. CDR3 region: CASSYTGTGELFF. Written as DNA, the CDR3 is TGCGCCAGCAGTTATACAGGTACCGGGGAGCTGTTTTTT.

This clonotype was observed a few times. The chain couples TRBV4-2 to TRBJ2-6, with D unclear. The V gene's germline CDR1 is LGHNA and CDR2 YNFKEQ. There are 17 residues in the CDR3. The ends were cut back, 4 bases at V and 0 bases at J, with 13 bases in the middle. The CDR3 loop reads CASSPWVESSGANVLTF. CDR3 sequence (DNA): TGTGCCAGCAGCCCCTGGGTGGAGAGCTCTGGGGCCAACGTCCTGACTTTC.

The table lists this clonotype with a few counts. The rearrangement joins TRBV12-3 or TRBV12-4 to TRBJ2-7; D gene ambiguous. V shed 3 bases and J shed 2 bases, with 11 bases lying between them. The CDR3 extends over 14 amino acids. Written as DNA, the CDR3 is TGTGCCAGCAGTTTTCTTGAGAGGCCCTACGAGCAGTACTTC. This encodes CASSFLERPYEQYF.

This clonotype was counted ten times or more. The chain is built from TRBV7-2 and TRBJ2-7; D is ambiguous. Germline V gene data show CDR1 as SGHTA and CDR2 as FQGNSA. V lost 5 bases, J lost 5 bases, and 7 bases lay in between. The CDR3 sequence is 11 residues long. CDR3 residues: CASSGEDEQYF. The CDR3 bases are TGTGCCAGCAGCGGAGAAGACGAGCAGTACTTC. Full variable domain (outside the CDR3, taken from reference TRBV7-2 and TRBJ2-7): GAGVSQSPSNKVTEKGKDVELRCDPISGHTALYWYRQSLGQGLEFLIYFQGNSAPDKSGLPSDRFSAERTGGSVSTLTIQRTQQEDSAVYLCASSGEDEQYFGPGTRLTVT.

The chain combines TRBV5-1 with TRBJ2-2; the D gene is possibly TRBD2 (5 bases). Germline V CDR1 and CDR2: SGHRS, YFSETQ. The length of the CDR3 is 14 residues. V lost 4 bases and J 5 bases, leaving 12 bases between the germline ends. The CDR3 region is CASSIDGGTGELFF. In nucleotides, the CDR3 is TGCGCCAGCAGCATCGACGGCGGGACCGGGGAGCTGTTTTTT.

The chain carries TRBV2 and TRBJ2-7; TRBD1 matches 7 bases. The CDR3 extends over 16 amino acids. The germline CDR1 and CDR2 sequences are SNHLY and FYNNEI. The trim removed 2 bases at V and 7 bases at J, leaving 14 bases unmatched. The CDR3 nucleotides are TGTGCCAGCAGTGAATCTGGAAGGCAGGGGGTGGGGGAGCAGTACTTC. Amino acid sequence: CASSESGRQGVGEQYF.

This clonotype was observed many times. The chain joins TRBV20-1 to TRBJ2-3, with no clear D. CDR3 size: 15 residues. V was cut by 0 bases and J by 1 base, with 11 bases left in between. Germline V CDR1 and CDR2: DFQATT, SNEGSKA (reference sequence). As DNA, the CDR3 is TGCAGTGCTAGAGATCCCCGGTTAGGCACAGATACGCAGTATTTT. Translated, it gives CSARDPRLGTDTQYF.

This clonotype has a handful of counts. This chain links TRBV20-1 with TRBJ1-1; no reliable D call. CDR3 length: 16 amino acids. V dropped 2 bases and J dropped 3 bases, with 19 bases sitting between them. Germline values: CDR1 DFQATT, CDR2 SNEGSKA (reference sequence). Here the CDR3 DNA reads TGCAGTGCTAGACCCAACCAGCGGACCGCGGACACTGAAGCTTTCTTT. Translated: CSARPNQRTADTEAFF.

V gene TRBV7-9 combines with J gene TRBJ1-4; D is ambiguous. The CDR3 runs to 14 residues. With 5 bases removed from V and 8 bases from J, the gap between germline ends came to 15 bases. Germline V gene sequence: CDR1 SEHNR, CDR2 FQNEAQ (reference sequence). In DNA, the CDR3 is TGTGCCAGCAGCCCCTCGGGAATCGACGAAAAACTGTTTTTT. Residues: CASSPSGIDEKLFF.

The V and J genes are TRBV12-3 or TRBV12-4 and TRBJ2-7; possibly TRBD1 for D (6 bases). V lost 2 bases and J 5 bases, leaving 22 bases between the germline ends. The CDR3 extends over 17 amino acids. This CDR3 is CASSLIGWDTRMNEQYF. Written as DNA, the CDR3 is TGTGCCAGCAGTTTAATCGGCTGGGACACCCGAATGAACGAGCAGTACTTC.

In the case of this clonotype: A read error may explain this, as a much larger clone is one base away. This sequence joins TRBV27 and TRBJ1-4; 7 bases agree with TRBD1. V lost 7 bases to trimming and J lost 8 bases; unmatched junction nucleotides: 4. This CDR3 is built from 12 residues. The germline V gene has CDR1 MNHEY and CDR2 SMNVEV (reference sequence). Written as DNA, the CDR3 is TGTGCCAGCATAAGGGGGCGAGAAAAACTGTTTTTT. As protein: CASIRGREKLFF.

This clonotype showed up just a few times. The chain links TRBV12-3 or TRBV12-4 to TRBJ2-7; possibly TRBD2 for D (7 bases). The CDR3 contains 13 residues. Trimming pared 7 bases from V and 3 bases from J, leaving 13 bases between. CDR3 in amino acids: CASTPGGYYEQYF. CDR3 coding DNA: TGTGCCAGCACCCCGGGGGGCTACTACGAGCAGTACTTC.